This entry is about one TCR beta chain. CDR3 length equals 15 residues. This specimen comes from a study of T cells expressing NK-cell markers. For each CDR3 protein, TCRdb gives one entry from its re-call of the 5' RACE reads, without DNA. Recorded for this sample: some 340,000 distinct CDR3 sequences. The sequenced sample consisted of blood T cells: a sorted CD56 or NKG2C T cell subset, CD4+ or CD8+ T cells, or bulk PBMC T cells (not recorded which). The receptor was derived from a man between 18 and 69 years old in good health. This chain uses TRBV21-1 with TRBJ2-2; with no DNA, the TCRdb D assignment of TRBD1 cannot be verified. TRBV21-1 is a recognized pseudogene. CDR3 region: CASRRHDSNTGELFF.